The rows below give T cell receptor beta chains drawn from one sample of a study of cytomegalovirus exposure and HLA in healthy donors. Produced via immunoSEQ multiplex PCR; TCRdb's table is partial and in-frame only. This sample has 150,000 to 200,000 clones, with over 75% found just once. The material sequenced was PBMCs. All receptors derive from a man younger than 35 in good health and CMV-seropositive. The CDR3 runs from the conserved cysteine through the conserved F or W. The D gene is left open where the match is weak. Rows may omit the clone size; those that give it use once, few, many or a size class.

j_call clone_size v_call d_call cdr3_aa cdr3_nt
TRBJ2-7 . TRBV23-1 TRBD1 CASSQLGGTGMYEQYF TGCGCCAGCAGTCAGTTAGGGGGGACAGGGATGTACGAGCAGTACTTC
TRBJ1-1 . TRBV19 TRBD1 CASSPRTGYFQAFF TGTGCCAGTAGTCCCCGGACAGGATATTTTCAAGCTTTCTTT
TRBJ2-1 . TRBV10-3 . CAISDREGEQFF TGTGCCATCAGTGATCGGGAAGGTGAGCAGTTCTTC
TRBJ2-3 . TRBV19 TRBD1 CASSGRTGGTDTQYF TGTGCCAGTAGTGGGCGGACAGGGGGCACAGATACGCAGTATTTT
TRBJ2-7 . TRBV11-2 TRBD1 CASSPRQGPNEQYF TGTGCCAGCAGCCCACGACAGGGTCCCAACGAGCAGTACTTC
TRBJ1-1 . TRBV20-1 . CSASQGPEAFF TGCAGTGCGAGCCAGGGGCCTGAAGCTTTCTTT
TRBJ1-5 . TRBV23-1 . CASSHHRVRQPQHF TGCGCCAGCAGTCATCACAGGGTTCGGCAGCCCCAGCATTTT
TRBJ1-2 . TRBV30 . CACNRVSYGYTF TGTGCCTGCAACAGGGTCTCCTATGGCTACACCTTC
TRBJ1-6 . TRBV10-2 TRBD1 CASSAATGGSYNSPLHF TGCGCCAGCAGTGCCGCGACAGGGGGGTCCTATAATTCACCCCTCCACTTT
TRBJ1-5 . TRBV4-1 TRBD1 CASSQVGGHNQPQHF TGCGCCAGCAGCCAAGTAGGGGGCCACAATCAGCCCCAGCATTTT
TRBJ2-1 . TRBV19 TRBD1 CASSSGTGDYNEQFF TGTGCCAGTAGTAGCGGGACAGGGGACTACAATGAGCAGTTCTTC
TRBJ2-4 . TRBV6-1 . CASSVGGGNIQYF TGTGCCAGCAGTGTAGGAGGGGGCAACATTCAGTACTTC
TRBJ1-1 . TRBV19 . CASSIVRHLNTEAFF TGTGCCAGTAGTATAGTTAGACACTTGAACACTGAAGCTTTCTTT
TRBJ2-3 . TRBV18 . CASSQTGSTDTQYF TGTGCCAGCTCACAGACAGGTAGCACAGATACGCAGTATTTT
TRBJ1-5 . TRBV6-6 TRBD1 CASSPRTGTNQPQHF TGTGCCAGCAGCCCCAGGACAGGGACAAATCAGCCCCAGCATTTT
TRBJ1-6 few TRBV5-1 . CASNPGEGPLHF TGCGCCAGCAACCCCGGGGAGGGGCCCCTCCACTTT
TRBJ1-1 . TRBV19 . CASSTGEGGTEAFF TGTGCCAGTAGTACAGGGGAAGGGGGCACTGAAGCTTTCTTT
TRBJ1-2 . TRBV29-1 TRBD1 CSDRGDVYGYTF TGCAGCGACAGGGGGGACGTCTATGGCTACACCTTC